The sequence of this T cell receptor beta chain was determined in a study of blood T cell repertoires in COVID-19. For the study at large: Samples taken during acute and convalescent COVID-19 were collected in the United States, Italy and Spain. T cells, B-cell-depleted T cells, or PBMCs provided the cDNA or gDNA that served as material.

This CDR3 is 13 amino acids long. Germline V gene data show CDR1 as WSHSY and CDR2 as SAAADI. V lost 5 bases to trimming and J lost 2 bases; unmatched junction nucleotides: 3. Original analysis: Scientists estimated how many nucleated cells there were by amplifying reference gene primers. Assay used: immunoSEQ multiplex PCR; TCRdb lists only in-frame clones, some missing. V, J and clone size are those of that table, while D and trimming were read from the DNA. The repertoire holds 150,000 to 200,000 clones, with around 83% as singletons. The rearrangement links TRBV10-2 to TRBJ2-7, with 7 bases fitting TRBD2. The sample consisted of peripheral blood. The TCR originated in a woman over 75 in a cohort sampled during active or convalescent COVID-19. CDR3 nucleotides: TGCGCCAGCAGTTCGGGGGGACCCTACGAGCAGTACGTC. This sequence encodes CASSSGGPYEQYV.